This T cell receptor beta chain was captured by sequencing in a study of blood T cell repertoires in COVID-19. The table came from immunoSEQ multiplex PCR; TCRdb's copy has only in-frame clones and leaves some out. The data contain roughly 270,000 clones, roughly 80% of them singletons. Germline CDR1 reads SEHNR; CDR2 reads FQNEAQ (reference sequence). CDR3 length: 13 residues. The V end was cut by 6 bases, the J end by 4 bases, with 12 bases between. The chain recombines TRBV7-9 with TRBJ1-2; D not certain. This sequence originates from a man in his forties or fifties who had been exposed to COVID-19. Sequencing used PBMCs or T cells enriched from blood (not recorded which). The CDR3 sequence is CASSLPQIYGYTF. DNA for the CDR3: TGTGCCAGCAGTCTGCCACAAATCTATGGCTACACCTTC.